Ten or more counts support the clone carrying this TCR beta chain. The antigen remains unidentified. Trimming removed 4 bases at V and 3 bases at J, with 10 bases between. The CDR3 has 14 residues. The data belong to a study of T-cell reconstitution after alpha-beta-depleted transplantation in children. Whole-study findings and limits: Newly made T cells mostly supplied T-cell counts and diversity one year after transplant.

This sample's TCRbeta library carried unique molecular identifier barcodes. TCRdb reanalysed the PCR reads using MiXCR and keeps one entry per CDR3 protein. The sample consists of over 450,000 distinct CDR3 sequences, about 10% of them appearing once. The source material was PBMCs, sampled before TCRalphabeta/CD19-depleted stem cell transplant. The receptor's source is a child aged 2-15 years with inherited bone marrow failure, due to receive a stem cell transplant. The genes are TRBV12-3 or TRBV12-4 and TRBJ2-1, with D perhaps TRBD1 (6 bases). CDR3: CASSWGPVYNEQFF. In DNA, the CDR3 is TGTGCCAGCAGTTGGGGGCCAGTCTACAATGAGCAGTTCTTC.